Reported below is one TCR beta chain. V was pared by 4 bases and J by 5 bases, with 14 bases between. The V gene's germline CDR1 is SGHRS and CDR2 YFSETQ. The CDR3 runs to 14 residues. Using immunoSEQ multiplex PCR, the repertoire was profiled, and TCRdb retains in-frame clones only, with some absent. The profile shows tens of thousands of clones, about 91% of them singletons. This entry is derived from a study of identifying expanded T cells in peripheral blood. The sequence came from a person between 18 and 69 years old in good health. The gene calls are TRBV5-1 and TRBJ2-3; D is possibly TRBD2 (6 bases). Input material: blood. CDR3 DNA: TGCGCCAGCAGCCCAGGGACTGAGGGAGATACGCAGTATTTT. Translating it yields CASSPGTEGDTQYF.